The 19 T cell receptor beta chains in this list originate from one sample, sequenced in a study of control samples from healthy donors and cancer patients. Sequenced by immunoSEQ multiplex PCR; TCRdb stores in-frame clones only, minus some. Of some 71,000 clones listed, approximately 89% were seen once; the top ten hold about 19%. The sequenced material came from PBMCs. The receptors shown here come from a man aged 55 to 70 with lung cancer.

The chain employs TRBV6-5 and TRBJ1-1; 9 bases are shared with TRBD1. CDR1 is MNHEY, CDR2 SVGAGI, per germline. CDR3 length: 15 amino acids. Trimming removed 6 bases from V and 1 base from J; junction bases left unmatched: 6. The CDR3 nucleotides are TGTGCCAGCAGGCAGGCGGGACAGGGGAACACTGAAGCTTTCTTT. Translation gives CASRQAGQGNTEAFF.

The CDR3 region has the DNA TGCGCCAGCAGCTTGACCCCGGGGGTAGGCGACACTGAAGCTTTCTTT. Amino acid sequence: CASSLTPGVGDTEAFF. This rearrangement joins TRBV5-1 to TRBJ1-1; a weak D match, TRBD1 (5 bases). The CDR3 extends over 16 amino acids. V was trimmed by 1 base and J by 3 bases, leaving 16 bases between them. Germline V lookup: CDR1 SGHRS, CDR2 YFSETQ.

V is TRBV5-4 and J is TRBJ1-4, with D maybe TRBD1 (6 bases). The germline gives CDR1 SGHNT, CDR2 YYREEE (reference sequence). Trimming left V 2 bases short and J 6 bases short, with 17 bases between. This CDR3 has 16 residues. The CDR3 sequence is CASSFFTGILDEKLFF. The CDR3 DNA reads as TGTGCCAGCAGCTTTTTTACAGGGATTTTAGATGAAAAACTGTTTTTT.

The gene calls are TRBV6-6 and TRBJ2-7, with no clear D. Trimming took 0 bases from V and 0 from J, leaving 6 bases between them. This CDR3 contains 14 residues. Germline CDR1 and CDR2: MNHNY and SVGAGI (reference sequence). CDR3 coding DNA: TGTGCCAGCAGTTACTCCGCCAGCTCCTACGAGCAGTACGTC. It is translated as CASSYSASSYEQYV.

This chain uses TRBV25-1 with TRBJ1-1; D remains ambiguous. From germline, CDR1 is MGHDK and CDR2 SYGVNS. V was cut by 6 bases and J by 11 bases, with 16 bases left in between. The CDR3 has 12 residues. The CDR3 here is CASSPSGVAAFF. The CDR3 bases are TGTGCCAGCAGCCCCTCCGGAGTTGCGGCTTTCTTT.

The V and J genes are TRBV3-1 (or the pseudogene TRBV3-2) and TRBJ1-1; D may be TRBD1 (5 bases). V shed 8 bases and J shed 4 bases, with 14 bases lying between them. This CDR3 has 13 residues. Germline V gene sequence: CDR1 LGHDT, CDR2 YNNKEL (reference sequence). The CDR3 here is CASLMSGGTEAFF. Written as DNA, the CDR3 is TGTGCCAGCCTCATGTCTGGGGGCACTGAAGCTTTCTTT.

The chain uses TRBV19 and TRBJ1-4, with TRBD1 matching over 8 bases. Germline V gene data show CDR1 as LNHDA and CDR2 as SQIVND (reference sequence). This CDR3 region has 14 residues. With V trimmed by 4 bases and J by 6 bases, 4 bases remained unmatched. The CDR3 coding sequence is TGTGCCAGTAGTACGGACAGGGTTGATGAAAAACTGTTTTTT. It codes for CASSTDRVDEKLFF.

This clone was counted a single time. The rearrangement joins TRBV11-3 to TRBJ2-5, with D tentatively TRBD2 (6 bases). Germline CDR1 and CDR2: SGHNT and YENEEA. The CDR3 sequence is 15 residues long. The ends were cut back, 5 bases at V and 2 bases at J, with 15 bases in the middle. The CDR3 is CASSPQVGLQETQYF. The CDR3 DNA reads TGTGCCAGCAGCCCCCAAGTGGGACTTCAAGAGACCCAGTACTTC.

This sequence joins TRBV19 and TRBJ1-4, with D perhaps matching TRBD1 (5 bases). This CDR3 spans 15 amino acids. Germline assignment: CDR1 LNHDA and CDR2 SQIVND (reference sequence). V shed 3 bases and J shed 0 bases, with 8 bases lying between them. DNA for the CDR3: TGTGCCAGTAGTATTGGGGCATCAACTAATGAAAAACTGTTTTTT. It specifies CASSIGASTNEKLFF. Drawing the rest from reference TRBV19 and TRBJ1-4, the complete variable domain is DGGITQSPKYLFRKEGQNVTLSCEQNLNHDAMYWYRQDPGQGLRLIYYSQIVNDFQKGDIAEGYSVSREKKESFPLTVTSAQKNPTAFYLCASSIGASTNEKLFFGSGTQLSVL.

The V and J genes are TRBV24-1 and TRBJ2-2; the D gene could be TRBD1 or TRBD2 (5 bases each). With 4 bases removed from V and 3 bases from J, the gap between germline ends came to 11 bases. This CDR3 contains 15 residues. Germline lookup yields CDR1 KGHDR and CDR2 SFDVKD. The chain's CDR3 is CATSDRDGHTGELFF. In DNA form, the CDR3 reads TGTGCCACCAGTGACCGGGACGGACACACCGGGGAGCTGTTTTTT.

This chain joins TRBV10-2 and TRBJ1-1; D is uncertain. The CDR3 is made up of 12 amino acids. V dropped 7 bases and J dropped 3 bases, with 9 bases sitting between them. CDR1 is WSHSY and CDR2 is SAAADI in the germline V gene. CDR3 protein: CASKEEYTEAFF. In DNA, the CDR3 is TGCGCCAGCAAAGAGGAATACACTGAAGCTTTCTTT.

The rearrangement joins TRBV24-1 to TRBJ2-1, with a weak D call TRBD2 (5 bases). The V gene's germline CDR1 is KGHDR and CDR2 SFDVKD. With 10 bases removed from V and 0 bases from J, the gap between germline ends came to 9 bases. The CDR3 extends over 13 amino acids. CDR3 coding DNA: TGTGCCACACGGGATTCCTCCTACAATGAGCAGTTCTTC. This codes for CATRDSSYNEQFF.

This chain links TRBV5-4 with TRBJ2-5; D might be TRBD1 or TRBD2, each matching 7 bases. The CDR3 loop spans 13 amino acids. CDR1 is SGHNT and CDR2 is YYREEE in the germline V gene (reference sequence). The V and J ends lost 2 bases and 7 bases respectively, with 12 bases between them. Here the CDR3 DNA reads TGTGCCAGCAGCTTCGACAGGGAGGGGACCCAGTACTTC. It codes for CASSFDREGTQYF.

V gene TRBV7-3 combines with J gene TRBJ2-5; D is uncertain. With 2 bases removed from V and 2 bases from J, the gap between germline ends came to 6 bases. Germline assignment: CDR1 SGHTA and CDR2 FQGTGA. The CDR3 has 13 residues. The CDR3 sequence: CASSLAPQETQYF. The CDR3 DNA follows: TGTGCCAGCAGCTTAGCCCCTCAAGAGACCCAGTACTTC.

CDR3 sequence: CASSLTLSGTGISGANVLTF. The CDR3 coding sequence is TGTGCCAGCAGCTTAACTCTATCAGGGACAGGGATTTCTGGGGCCAACGTCCTGACTTTC. The chain combines TRBV7-3 with TRBJ2-6, with TRBD1 matching 9 bases. Germline V gives CDR1 SGHTA, CDR2 FQGTGA. V lost 0 bases to trimming and J lost 1 base; unmatched junction nucleotides: 10. The CDR3 spans 20 residues. The complete variable domain, with remaining parts taken from reference TRBV7-3 and TRBJ2-6, reads GAGVSQTPSNKVTEKGKYVELRCDPISGHTALYWYRQSLGQGPEFLIYFQGTGAADDSGLPNDRFFAVRPEGSVSTLKIQRTERGDSAVYLCASSLTLSGTGISGANVLTFGAGSRLTVL.

This clone showed up just once. The V gene is TRBV5-4, the J gene TRBJ1-2, with D perhaps TRBD1 (6 bases). The CDR3 is made up of 13 amino acids. Germline assignment: CDR1 SGHNT and CDR2 YYREEE (reference sequence). V lost 0 bases and J 4 bases, leaving 7 bases between the germline ends. CDR3 loop: CASSLGGLYGYTF. In DNA, the CDR3 is TGTGCCAGCAGCTTGGGGGGGCTCTATGGCTACACCTTC.

V is TRBV7-9 and J is TRBJ2-3; D possibly corresponds to TRBD1 (6 bases). The CDR3 has 15 amino acids. CDR1 SEHNR and CDR2 FQNEAQ come from the germline V gene (reference sequence). The ends were cut back, 5 bases at V and 2 bases at J, with 14 bases in the middle. CDR3 coding DNA: TGTGCCAGCAGCCCTAACGACAGGCCCACAGATACGCAGTATTTT. Protein product: CASSPNDRPTDTQYF. Looking up the rest from reference TRBV7-9 and TRBJ2-3 gives the full variable domain: DTGVSQNPRHKITKRGQNVTFRCDPISEHNRLYWYRQTLGQGPEFLTYFQNEAQLEKSRLLSDRFSAERPKGSFSTLEIQRTEQGDSAMYLCASSPNDRPTDTQYFGPGTRLTVL.

The CDR3 nucleotides read TGTGCCAGCAGCGAAGGAAGCGGCCAGCCCCAGCATTTT. It encodes CASSEGSGQPQHF. The chain links TRBV6-4 to TRBJ1-5; D uncertain. Trimming removed 6 bases from V and 7 bases from J, with 13 bases in between. Germline loops: CDR1 MRHNA, CDR2 SNTAGT. CDR3 length: 13 amino acids.

This clone was seen a few times. V is TRBV3-1 (or the pseudogene TRBV3-2) and J is TRBJ2-1, with 7 bases matching TRBD1. CDR1 and CDR2 (germline): LGHDT, YNNKEL (reference sequence). With V trimmed by 2 bases and J by 6 bases, 4 bases remained unmatched. The CDR3 sequence is 14 residues long. The CDR3 sequence is CASSQKQGSNEQFF. As DNA, the CDR3 is TGTGCCAGCAGCCAAAAACAGGGGAGCAATGAGCAGTTCTTC.